This T cell receptor (beta chain) was sequenced for a study of cytomegalovirus exposure and HLA in healthy donors (TCRdb year 2017). Describing the broader study: According to an earlier analysis of around 600 of the donors, some 180 million T cells yielded 117 million unique TCR beta sequences and approximately 280 Gb of sequence data. Donor age, sex, ethnicity and CMV serostatus were compiled alongside the repertoire data. In an earlier analysis of more than 550 of the donors, high-throughput TCR beta sequencing was used to judge whether each TCR beta V gene segment behaved as functional or pseudogenic. To predict cytomegalovirus infection status, the study brought together high-throughput TCR immunosequencing, statistical association of individual TCRs with disease status, and machine learning. An early release covering some 640 HLA-typed donors comprised about 320 gigabases of sequencing data and around 85 million unique TCR sequences. Rather than using new phenotypic data, the later analysis identified candidate immune exposures from TCR beta sequences and from how often those sequences occurred across donors. Every discovery cohort repertoire had been produced on one sequencing platform. A later genetic analysis used genome-wide SNP genotypes for about 65% of the 666 donors, treating that subset as a discovery cohort. To study patterns of TCR occurrence, a later analysis re-analyzed previously published TCR beta repertoires from just over 650 donors and added high-resolution HLA genotyping. The number of typed donors differed by locus: roughly 629-640 for A, B, C, DRB1 and DQB1; approximately 540 for DQA1; 606 for DPA1; and around 490 for DPB1. Roughly five DR-DQ haplotypes were handled as single units for association and clustering, since linkage in the cohort was strong. Using immunosequencing, the study profiled T cell repertoires from about 650 subjects and related those repertoires to cytomegalovirus serostatus. The study aimed to test whether signatures of past pathogen exposure could be identified by cataloging public T cell receptors. Of the roughly 410 genotyped donors, roughly 80% were placed in the genetic ancestry cluster associated with self-reported Caucasian donors. HLA typing included class I and class II loci at four-digit resolution. Among some 400 genotyped donors of the cohort, an average of approximately 240,000 unique TCR beta nucleotide sequences was sequenced per donor, of which 15% to 20% were non-productive. A separate validation cohort of roughly 130 different subjects was used in addition to the 666-subject first cohort.

On this clone itself: What this receptor recognizes is not known. The record has no base qualities; no much larger clone is one base away.

Overall study results and their limits: Across donors, most TCR sequences were observed very rarely, whereas some public TCRs were present in many individuals. A later analysis found that TCR association rates varied across HLA loci, with DRB1 alleles showing the most associated TCRs and HLA-C alleles the fewest. The authors suggested that the approach could potentially be generalized to other disease states and immunological phenotypes. In a later genetic analysis, fewer N-insertions in productive TCRs were reported among donors in an Asian-associated ancestry cluster than the roughly 710-donor mean. Broadly in line with IMGT annotations, most TCR beta V segments showed up in productive rearrangements about 87% or about 30% of the time in an earlier analysis of 587 of the donors. A later analysis found that HLA-associated TCR beta chains were more clonally expanded and had lower generation probabilities than equally common non-associated chains. Strong co-occurrence of HLA alleles, especially DR and DQ, made assigning TCR associations to individual alleles difficult. At a false discovery rate of 0.05, a later analysis linked about 16,000 TCR beta sequences to specific HLA alleles. In a later analysis, most CMV-associated TCR beta chains were found to appear HLA-restricted, with HLA associations seemingly driven largely by CMV exposure. According to a later analysis, parvovirus B19, influenza, CMV and Epstein-Barr virus appeared linked to several top co-occurrence clusters. Because counts were too low, 15 or so rarely observed V segments, including chromosome 9 orphons, were excluded from the earlier analysis of several hundred of the donors. The presence/absence analyses assumed that sequencing depth was roughly uniform across donors, and that assumption may not be true. An association between a missense DCLRE1C variant and V-gene and J-gene trimming of TCR beta chains was found in a later genetic analysis and replicated in an independent cohort. Because HLA typing was missing for some donors at each locus, association tests included only the typed subset. A few of the identified cytomegalovirus-associated TCR beta chains were confirmed in vitro to be specific for cytomegalovirus antigens. The study listed approximately 150 TCR beta chains as associated with cytomegalovirus. Linkage disequilibrium might explain the correlated functional status among segregating V segments, but an unknown experimental factor could not be excluded. A further reported finding was that TCR beta sequences accurately predicted the HLA-A and HLA-B alleles for most subjects in the first cohort. CMV serostatus was the only immune exposure information available for the cohort. The sequencing pipeline was judged likely to have produced a cluster of highly shared sequence variants as a technical artifact. The 87-base-pair reads could not distinguish some IMGT-functional V segments, including TRBV6-2 and TRBV6-3, so those segments were excluded. Only TCR beta chains were sequenced in this cohort, and the absence of alpha or paired-chain data limited detectable features. In both the original and validation cohorts, the classifier was reported to diagnose cytomegalovirus status with high specificity and sensitivity.

The CDR3, cysteine through phenylalanine, is 12 amino acids long. Of the read, only the CDR3 DNA is kept; its 36 bases are in frame from base 1. Relative to germline, V is missing 6 bases and J is missing 9 bases, with 8 bases of the junction outside any gene match. According to the germline V gene (reference sequence), CDR1 reads MNHNY and CDR2 reads SVGAGI. The cohort comprised under 700 healthy bone marrow donors. At the time of sampling, every cohort member was nominally healthy, though immune exposures that went unrecorded were likely present. The donor tested CMV seronegative, placing the donor among the roughly 400 seronegative members of the cohort. Every donor gave a peripheral blood sample, and the peripheral blood mononuclear cells from that sample were used for TCR beta sequencing. The Qiagen DNeasy Blood Extraction Kit was used to extract genomic DNA from the blood cell samples. The library was built by means of the immunoSEQ multiplex PCR assay. For the multiplex PCR, a mixture combining 60 forward primers for TCR Vbeta segments and 13 reverse primers for TCR Jbeta segments was used. The CDR3 region of rearranged TCR beta genes was amplified from genomic DNA with a multiplex PCR assay. Amplified TCR beta libraries were sequenced as 87-base-pair reads on the Illumina HiSeq System. In the original analysis: A later analysis counted approximately 74 million unique TCR beta chains across the 550 to 750 repertoires, and around 9.9 million of these chains were shared by at least two donors. To remove PCR and sequencing errors, raw reads were error-corrected and collapsed into unique sequences using a nearest-neighbor algorithm that merged closely related sequences. Alignment of CDR3 sequences to IMGT reference sequences was used to assign V, D and J gene segments. For a sequence to be retained, at least a six-nucleotide match to both a V gene segment and a J gene segment was required. Rearrangements were called productive when the CDR3 lacked stop codons and stayed in frame with V and J; all others were non-productive. Following IMGT convention, CDR3 was defined as the stretch from the second conserved V-encoded cysteine up to the conserved J-encoded phenylalanine. In an earlier analysis of some 550 of the donors, sequences lacking an unambiguous match to a single V gene segment were excluded. An earlier analysis of 587 of the donors called V segments functional above 56.7% productive rearrangements and segregating when the between-donor standard deviation exceeded 5%. A statistical classification framework was built for diagnosing cytomegalovirus status from the catalog of TCR beta chain sequences. In a later analysis, V and J genes were assigned by comparing TCR nucleotide sequences against IMGT/GENE-DB human TR gene sequences. In a later analysis, CDR3 sequences and most-parsimonious VDJ recombination scenarios were assigned using the TCRdist pipeline. A later analysis defined each TCR beta chain by its CDR3 amino acid sequence plus V-gene family, and excluded reads lacking a unique V-gene family. In a later analysis, approximately 640 highly shared, low-generation-probability nucleotide sequences were removed to address suspected cross-contamination and a sequencing artifact. For each public chain, a later analysis derived a clonal expansion index from normalized ranks of inferred template counts within each repertoire. In a later analysis, generation probabilities were computed with a VDJ recombination model fitted to out-of-frame rearrangements, and the resulting probabilities were checked against IGoR. In a later analysis, hypergeometric tests were used to score TCR-TCR, TCR-HLA and TCR-CMV co-occurrence, with a repertoire-size bias correction applied to TCR pairs. False discovery rates were estimated in a later analysis by permuting HLA or CMV assignments 20 times. In a later analysis, co-occurring TCRs were grouped with DBSCAN, and TCRdist sequence similarity was added when clustering was performed within HLA-allele-positive subsets. Co-occurrence clustering excluded repertoires with fewer than 30,000 or more than 120,000 public chains, plus five with anomalous nucleotide sharing. Held by TCRdb, this immuneACCESS table contains in-frame sequences only and omits some clones. Under half of the omission traces to an unresolved V gene where checked; the cause of the rest is unknown. That table supplies the V and J calls and clone size; D and trimming were determined from the DNA. The sample table records hundreds of thousands of clones; 75% to 80% of these occur just once. Around 1.9% of the sample is held by the ten biggest clonotypes.

The V and J segments used are TRBV6-6 and TRBJ2-7; 7 bases in the junction line up with TRBD1. This TCR was sampled from a male donor in good health and CMV-seronegative. Input material: PBMCs. CDR3 reads: CASSPTGQGQYF. The nucleotides are TGTGCCAGCAGCCCGACAGGGCAAGGGCAGTACTTC.